Described below is a single T cell receptor beta chain sequence and its context. Its target is unknown. This CDR3 is built from 12 residues. Germline CDR1 and CDR2: SGHVS and FNYEAQ. Trimming pared 8 bases from V and 2 bases from J, leaving 6 bases between. Assay used: immunoSEQ multiplex PCR; TCRdb lists only in-frame clones, some missing. The sample includes approximately 190,000 clones, approximately 90% of them seen just once. The data were obtained in a study of T cell responses to AZD1222 COVID-19 vaccine. Study-wide results and caveats: Only five or six AZD1222 recipients were seropositive at baseline. Vaccine-related CD4 TCRs covered spike, predominating at 160-218 and 743-854.

The TCR sequence derives from an adult who received the MenACWY meningococcal vaccine as a control. The chain couples TRBV7-6 to TRBJ2-2; D unresolved. Here the sequenced sample was peripheral blood, taken 28 days after the second dose of the MenACWY control vaccine. The CDR3 sequence is CASRTNTGELFF. The CDR3 nucleotides read TGTGCCAGCCGCACCAACACCGGGGAGCTGTTTTTT.